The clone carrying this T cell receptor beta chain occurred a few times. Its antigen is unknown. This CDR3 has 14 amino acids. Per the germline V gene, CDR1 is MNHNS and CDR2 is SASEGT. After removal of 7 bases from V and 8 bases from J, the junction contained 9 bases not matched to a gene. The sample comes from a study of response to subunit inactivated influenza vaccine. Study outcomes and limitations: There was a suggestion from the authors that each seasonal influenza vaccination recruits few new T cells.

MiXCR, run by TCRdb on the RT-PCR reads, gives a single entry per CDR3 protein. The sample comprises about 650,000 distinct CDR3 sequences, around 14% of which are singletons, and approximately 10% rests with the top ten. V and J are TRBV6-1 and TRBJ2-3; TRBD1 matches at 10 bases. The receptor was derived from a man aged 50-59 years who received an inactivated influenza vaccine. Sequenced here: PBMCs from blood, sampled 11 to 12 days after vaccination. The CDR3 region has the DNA TGTGCCAGCACCCGGGGACAGGGGTTGGTTACGCAGTATTTT. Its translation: CASTRGQGLVTQYF.